This T cell receptor beta chain originates from a study of blood T cell repertoires in COVID-19. Assay used: immunoSEQ multiplex PCR; TCRdb lists only in-frame clones, some missing. The repertoire holds just over 300,000 clones, with 80% to 90% as singletons. Only one count was recorded for this clone. The germline V gene has CDR1 LNHDA and CDR2 SQIVND (reference sequence). This CDR3 has 15 residues. J lost 2 bases, V lost 6 bases, and 9 bases had no gene match. Recovered participants had two consecutive negative NP/OP PCR tests, healthcare professional clearance, or symptom resolution. This chain links TRBV19 with TRBJ1-2; 7 bases are a match to TRBD1. What was sequenced was PBMCs or T cells enriched from blood (not recorded which). The TCR sequence derives from a man in his thirties or forties who had recovered from COVID-19. The CDR3 sequence: CASSPGQLRNYGYTF. CDR3 nucleotides: TGTGCCAGTAGCCCGGGACAGCTACGAAACTATGGCTACACCTTC.